The clone carrying this T cell receptor beta chain was seen more than once but under ten times. The antigen remains unidentified. The data are from a study of glioma-infiltrating T cells. Germline values: CDR1 SNHLY, CDR2 FYNNEI. This CDR3 is built from 15 residues. V lost 1 base to trimming and J lost 1 base, with 11 bases between them. The iRepertoire nested amplicon-rescue multiplex PCR amplified TCR alpha and beta CDR3s from RNA. One-step reverse transcription and amplification started from about 100-400 ng of tissue mRNA or PBMC total RNA. Each CDR3 protein gets one entry after TCRdb re-called the multiplex PCR reads with MiXCR. The sample comprises about 180,000 distinct CDR3 sequences, about 40% of which are singletons, and 5.2% rests with the top ten. Broader study findings: CDR3 overlap between tissue and blood was very small. Gliomas, especially low-grade, showed above-expected tissue-blood divergence; non-neoplastic patients showed below.

Sequenced: glioma tissue, nonneoplastic brain tissue, or PBMCs (not recorded which). This chain connects TRBV2 to TRBJ2-7; D gene ambiguous. The clonotype comes from a human donor with low-grade glioma or glioblastoma, undergoing nonglioma brain surgery, or in good health (not recorded which). The CDR3 DNA is TGTGCCAGCAGTGAAGGTCCCCCACTATCCTACGAGCAGTACTTC. Protein: CASSEGPPLSYEQYF.